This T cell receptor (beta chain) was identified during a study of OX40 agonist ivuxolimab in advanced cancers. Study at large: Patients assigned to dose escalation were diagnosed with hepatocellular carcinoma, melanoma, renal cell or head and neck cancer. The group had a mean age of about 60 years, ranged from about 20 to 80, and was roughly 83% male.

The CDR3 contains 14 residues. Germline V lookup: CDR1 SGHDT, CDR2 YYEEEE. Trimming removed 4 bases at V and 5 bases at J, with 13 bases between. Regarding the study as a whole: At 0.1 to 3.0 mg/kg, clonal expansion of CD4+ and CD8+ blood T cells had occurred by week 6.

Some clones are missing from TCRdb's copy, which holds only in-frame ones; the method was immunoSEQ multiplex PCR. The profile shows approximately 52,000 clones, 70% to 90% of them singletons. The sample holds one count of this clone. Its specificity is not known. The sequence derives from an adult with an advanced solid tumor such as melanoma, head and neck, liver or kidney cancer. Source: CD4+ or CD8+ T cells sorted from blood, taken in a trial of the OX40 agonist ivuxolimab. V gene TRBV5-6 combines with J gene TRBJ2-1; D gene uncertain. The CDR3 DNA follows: TGTGCCAGCAGCCCCCCAGTGGATGACAATGAGCAGTTCTTC. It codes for CASSPPVDDNEQFF.